The clone carrying this T cell receptor beta chain was seen repeatedly, ten times or more. This record belongs to a study of T cells in Graves' hyperthyroidism and ophthalmopathy. The CDR3 spans 14 residues. The V end lost 2 bases, the J end lost 10 bases, and 12 bases lay between the germline ends. TCR beta CDR3 regions were amplified from RNA transcripts. An initial round of RT-PCR targeting the TCR CDR3 relied on the HTBI primer set. TCRdb itself ran the multiplex PCR reads through MiXCR, one entry per CDR3 protein. The sample carries approximately 430,000 distinct CDR3 sequences, 14% to 15% recorded once.

The receptor was isolated from a man between 18 and 29 years old with Graves' ophthalmopathy. This chain connects TRBV12-3 or TRBV12-4 to TRBJ1-6; possible D gene TRBD1, 5 bases. Sequencing was carried out using blood. Here the CDR3 DNA reads TGTGCCAGCAGTTTAACCCAGGGACCCTCACCCCTCCACTTT. It is translated as CASSLTQGPSPLHF.